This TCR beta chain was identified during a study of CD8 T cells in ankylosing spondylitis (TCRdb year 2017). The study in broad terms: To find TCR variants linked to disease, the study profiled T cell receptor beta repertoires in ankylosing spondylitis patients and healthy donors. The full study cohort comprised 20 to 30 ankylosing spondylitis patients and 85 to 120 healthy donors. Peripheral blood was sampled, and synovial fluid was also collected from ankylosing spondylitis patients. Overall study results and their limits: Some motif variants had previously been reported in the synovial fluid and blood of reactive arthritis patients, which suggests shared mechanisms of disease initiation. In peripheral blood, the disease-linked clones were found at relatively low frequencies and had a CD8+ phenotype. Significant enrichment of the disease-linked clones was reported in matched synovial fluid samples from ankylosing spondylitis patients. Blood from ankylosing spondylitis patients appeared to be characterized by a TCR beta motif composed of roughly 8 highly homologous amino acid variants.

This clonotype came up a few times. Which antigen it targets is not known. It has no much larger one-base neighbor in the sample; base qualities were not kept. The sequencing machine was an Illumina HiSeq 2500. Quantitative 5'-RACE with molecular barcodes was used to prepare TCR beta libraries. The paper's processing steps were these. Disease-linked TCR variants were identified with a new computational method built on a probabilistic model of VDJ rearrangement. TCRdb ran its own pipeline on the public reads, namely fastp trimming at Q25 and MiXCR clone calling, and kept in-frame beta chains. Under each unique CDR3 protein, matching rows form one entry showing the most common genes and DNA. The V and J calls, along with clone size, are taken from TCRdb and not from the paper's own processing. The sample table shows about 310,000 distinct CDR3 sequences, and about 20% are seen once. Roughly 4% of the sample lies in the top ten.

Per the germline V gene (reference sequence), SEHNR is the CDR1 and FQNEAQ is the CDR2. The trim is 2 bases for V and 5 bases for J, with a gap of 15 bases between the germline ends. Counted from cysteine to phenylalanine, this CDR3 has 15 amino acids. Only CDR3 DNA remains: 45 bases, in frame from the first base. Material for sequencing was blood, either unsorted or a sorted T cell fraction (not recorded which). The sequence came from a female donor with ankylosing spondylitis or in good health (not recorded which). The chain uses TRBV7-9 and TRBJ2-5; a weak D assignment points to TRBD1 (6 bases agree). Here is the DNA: TGTGCCAGCAGCTTAAGAGGGGGTATGGACGAGACCCAGTACTTC. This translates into CASSLRGGMDETQYF.